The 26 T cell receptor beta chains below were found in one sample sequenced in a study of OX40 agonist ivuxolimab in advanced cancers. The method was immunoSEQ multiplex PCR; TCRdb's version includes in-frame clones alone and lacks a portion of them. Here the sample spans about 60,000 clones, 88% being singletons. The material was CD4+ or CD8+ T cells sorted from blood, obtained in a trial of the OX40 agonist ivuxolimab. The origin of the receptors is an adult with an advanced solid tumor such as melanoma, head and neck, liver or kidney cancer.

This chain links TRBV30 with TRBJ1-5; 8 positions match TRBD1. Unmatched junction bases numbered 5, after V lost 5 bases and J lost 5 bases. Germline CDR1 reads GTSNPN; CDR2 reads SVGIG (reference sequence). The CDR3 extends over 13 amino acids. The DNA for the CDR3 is TGTGCCTGGGCCCAGGGGGCTGATCAGCCCCAGCATTTT. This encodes CAWAQGADQPQHF. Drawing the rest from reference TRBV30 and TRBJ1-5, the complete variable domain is SQTIHQWPATLVQPVGSPLSLECTVEGTSNPNLYWYRQAAGRGLQLLFYSVGIGQISSEVPQNLSASRPQDRQFILSSKKLLLSDSGFYLCAWAQGADQPQHFGDGTRLSIL.

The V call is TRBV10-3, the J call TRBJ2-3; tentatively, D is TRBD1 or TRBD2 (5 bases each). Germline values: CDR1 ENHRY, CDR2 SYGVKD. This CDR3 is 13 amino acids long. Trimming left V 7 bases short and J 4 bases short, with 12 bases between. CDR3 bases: TGTGCCATCACCCGGGGACCCTCAGATACGCAGTATTTT. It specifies CAITRGPSDTQYF.

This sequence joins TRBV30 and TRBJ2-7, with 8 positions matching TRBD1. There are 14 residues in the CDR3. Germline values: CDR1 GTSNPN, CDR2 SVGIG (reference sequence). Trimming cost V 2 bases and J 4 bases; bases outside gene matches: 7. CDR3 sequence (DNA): TGTGCCTGGAGTATTACAGGGGGATGGTACGAGCAGTACTTC. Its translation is CAWSITGGWYEQYF. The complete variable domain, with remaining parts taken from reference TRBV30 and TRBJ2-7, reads SQTIHQWPATLVQPVGSPLSLECTVEGTSNPNLYWYRQAAGRGLQLLFYSVGIGQISSEVPQNLSASRPQDRQFILSSKKLLLSDSGFYLCAWSITGGWYEQYFGPGTRLTVT.

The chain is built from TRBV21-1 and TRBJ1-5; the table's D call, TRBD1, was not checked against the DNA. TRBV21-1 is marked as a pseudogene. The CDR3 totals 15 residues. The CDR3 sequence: CASSNATDSNQPQHF. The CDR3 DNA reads TGTGCCAGCAGCAATGCGACAGATAGCAATCAGCCCCAGCATTTT.

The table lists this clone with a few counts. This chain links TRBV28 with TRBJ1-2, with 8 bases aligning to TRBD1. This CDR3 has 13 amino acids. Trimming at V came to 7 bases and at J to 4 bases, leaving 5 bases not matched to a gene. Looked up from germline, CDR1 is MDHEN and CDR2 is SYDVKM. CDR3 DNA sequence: TGTGCCAGCACCGTTACAGGGGGCTATGGCTACACCTTC. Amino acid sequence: CASTVTGGYGYTF.

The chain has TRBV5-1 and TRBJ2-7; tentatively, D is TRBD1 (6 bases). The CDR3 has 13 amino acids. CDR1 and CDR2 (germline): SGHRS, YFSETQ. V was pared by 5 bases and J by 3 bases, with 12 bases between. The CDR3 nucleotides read TGCGCCAGCAGTAGGGACAACTTCTACGAGCAGTACTTC. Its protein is CASSRDNFYEQYF.

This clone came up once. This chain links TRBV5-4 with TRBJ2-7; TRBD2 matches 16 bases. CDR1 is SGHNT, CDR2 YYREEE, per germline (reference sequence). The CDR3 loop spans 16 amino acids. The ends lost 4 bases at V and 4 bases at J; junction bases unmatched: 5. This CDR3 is CASSQGTSGRGYEQYF. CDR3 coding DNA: TGTGCCAGCAGCCAGGGGACTAGCGGGAGGGGTTACGAGCAGTACTTC.

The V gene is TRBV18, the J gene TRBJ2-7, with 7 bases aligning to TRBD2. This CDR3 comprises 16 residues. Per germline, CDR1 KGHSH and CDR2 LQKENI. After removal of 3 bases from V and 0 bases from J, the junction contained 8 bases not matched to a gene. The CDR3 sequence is CASSPTLAGNSYEQYF. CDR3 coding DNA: TGTGCCAGCTCACCGACCTTAGCGGGCAACTCCTACGAGCAGTACTTC.

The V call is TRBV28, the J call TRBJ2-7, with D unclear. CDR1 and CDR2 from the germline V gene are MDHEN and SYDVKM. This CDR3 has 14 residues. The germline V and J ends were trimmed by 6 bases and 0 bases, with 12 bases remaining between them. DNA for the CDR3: TGTGCCAGCAGGACGACTGCCAGCTCCTACGAGCAGTACTTC. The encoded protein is CASRTTASSYEQYF. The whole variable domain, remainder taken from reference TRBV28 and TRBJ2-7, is DVKVTQSSRYLVKRTGEKVFLECVQDMDHENMFWYRQDPGLGLRLIYFSYDVKMKEKGDIPEGYSVSREKKERFSLILESASTNQTSMYLCASRTTASSYEQYFGPGTRLTVT.

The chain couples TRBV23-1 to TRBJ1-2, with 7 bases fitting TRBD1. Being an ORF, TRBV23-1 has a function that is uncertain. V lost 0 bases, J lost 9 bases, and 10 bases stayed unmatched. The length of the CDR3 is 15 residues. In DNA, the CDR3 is TGCGCCAGCAGTCAATCTACCGGGACAGCCGTCTGCTACACCTTC. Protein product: CASSQSTGTAVCYTF.

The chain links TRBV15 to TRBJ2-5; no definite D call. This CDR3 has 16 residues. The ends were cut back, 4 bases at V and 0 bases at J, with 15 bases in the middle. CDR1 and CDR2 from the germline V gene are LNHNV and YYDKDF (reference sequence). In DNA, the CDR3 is TGTGCCACCAGCAACCCGGCCTCGCATTACCAAGAGACCCAGTACTTC. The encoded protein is CATSNPASHYQETQYF. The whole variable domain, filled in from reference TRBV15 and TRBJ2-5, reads DAMVIQNPRYQVTQFGKPVTLSCSQTLNHNVMYWYQQKSSQAPKLLFHYYDKDFNNEADTPDNFQSRRPNTSFCFLDIRSPGLGDTAMYLCATSNPASHYQETQYFGPGTRLLVL.

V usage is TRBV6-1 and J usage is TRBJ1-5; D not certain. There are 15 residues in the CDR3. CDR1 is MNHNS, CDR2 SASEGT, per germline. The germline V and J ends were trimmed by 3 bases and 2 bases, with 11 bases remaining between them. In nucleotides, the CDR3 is TGTGCCAGCAGTGACTTAGGAGGAGGCAATCAGCCCCAGCATTTT. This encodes CASSDLGGGNQPQHF.

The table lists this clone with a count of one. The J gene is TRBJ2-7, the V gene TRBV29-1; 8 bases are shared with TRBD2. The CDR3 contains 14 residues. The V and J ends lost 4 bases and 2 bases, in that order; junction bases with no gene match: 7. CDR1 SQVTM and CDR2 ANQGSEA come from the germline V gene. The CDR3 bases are TGCAGCGTTGGTTACGGGAGGGGACCCTACGAGCAGTACTTC. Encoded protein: CSVGYGRGPYEQYF.

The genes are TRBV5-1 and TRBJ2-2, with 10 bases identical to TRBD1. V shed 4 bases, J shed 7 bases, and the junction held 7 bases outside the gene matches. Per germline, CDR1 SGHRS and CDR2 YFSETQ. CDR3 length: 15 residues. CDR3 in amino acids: CASSPRQGASGELFF. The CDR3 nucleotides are TGCGCCAGCAGCCCAAGACAGGGGGCTAGCGGGGAGCTGTTTTTT.

CDR3 in DNA: TGTGCCAGCAGCGTAGGAGATTACTCCTACGAGCAGTACTTC. As protein: CASSVGDYSYEQYF. V is TRBV9 and J is TRBJ2-7; D uncertain. The V gene lost 0 bases and the J gene lost 0 bases, with 7 bases spanning the gap. The CDR3 is 14 amino acids. From germline, CDR1 is SGDLS and CDR2 YYNGEE.

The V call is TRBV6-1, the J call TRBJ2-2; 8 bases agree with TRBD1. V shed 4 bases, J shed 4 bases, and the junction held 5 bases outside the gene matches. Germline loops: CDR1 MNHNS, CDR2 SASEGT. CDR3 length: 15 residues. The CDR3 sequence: CASSARQGTTGELFF. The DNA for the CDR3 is TGTGCCAGCAGTGCAAGACAGGGGACCACCGGGGAGCTGTTTTTT.

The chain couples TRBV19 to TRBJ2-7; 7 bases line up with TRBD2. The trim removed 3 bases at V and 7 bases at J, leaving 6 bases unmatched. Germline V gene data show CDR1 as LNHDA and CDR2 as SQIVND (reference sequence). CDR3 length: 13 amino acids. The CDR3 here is CASSILTSSEQYF. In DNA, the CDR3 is TGTGCCAGTAGTATCCTGACTAGCAGTGAGCAGTACTTC.

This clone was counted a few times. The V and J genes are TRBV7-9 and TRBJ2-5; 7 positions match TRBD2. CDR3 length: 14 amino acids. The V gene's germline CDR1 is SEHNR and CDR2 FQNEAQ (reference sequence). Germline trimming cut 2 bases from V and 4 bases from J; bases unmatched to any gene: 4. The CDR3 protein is CASSLLIAGETQYF. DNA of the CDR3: TGTGCCAGCAGCTTATTGATAGCGGGAGAGACCCAGTACTTC.

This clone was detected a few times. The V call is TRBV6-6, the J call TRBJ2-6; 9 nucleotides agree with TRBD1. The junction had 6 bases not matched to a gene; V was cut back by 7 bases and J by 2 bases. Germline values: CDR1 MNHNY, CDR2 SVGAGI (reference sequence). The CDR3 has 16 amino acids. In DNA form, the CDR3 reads TGTGCCAGCAACAAAGACAGGGGGGCTGGGGCCAACGTCCTGACTTTC. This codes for CASNKDRGAGANVLTF.

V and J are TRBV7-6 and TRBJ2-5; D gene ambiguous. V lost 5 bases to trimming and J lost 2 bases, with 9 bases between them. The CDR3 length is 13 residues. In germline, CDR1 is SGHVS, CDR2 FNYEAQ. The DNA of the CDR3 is TGTGCCAGCAGCCCGGACCAGCAAGAGACCCAGTACTTC. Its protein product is CASSPDQQETQYF.

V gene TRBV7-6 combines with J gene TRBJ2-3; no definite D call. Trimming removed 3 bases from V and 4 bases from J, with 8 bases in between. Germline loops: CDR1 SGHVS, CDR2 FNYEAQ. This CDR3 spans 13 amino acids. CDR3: CASSFFASDTQYF. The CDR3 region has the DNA TGTGCCAGCAGCTTTTTTGCGTCAGATACGCAGTATTTT.

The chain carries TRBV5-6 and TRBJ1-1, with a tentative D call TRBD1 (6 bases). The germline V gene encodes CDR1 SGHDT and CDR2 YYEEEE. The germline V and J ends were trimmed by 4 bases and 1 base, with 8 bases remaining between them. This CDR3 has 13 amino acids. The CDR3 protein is CASSGGRNTEAFF. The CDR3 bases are TGTGCCAGCAGCGGGGGCAGGAACACTGAAGCTTTCTTT.

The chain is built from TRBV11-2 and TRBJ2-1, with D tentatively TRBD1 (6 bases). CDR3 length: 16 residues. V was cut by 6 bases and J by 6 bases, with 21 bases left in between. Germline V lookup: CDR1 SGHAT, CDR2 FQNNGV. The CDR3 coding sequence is TGTGCCAGCAGACCCTACAGGGATCTTCGTGGCAATGAGCAGTTCTTC. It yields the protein CASRPYRDLRGNEQFF.

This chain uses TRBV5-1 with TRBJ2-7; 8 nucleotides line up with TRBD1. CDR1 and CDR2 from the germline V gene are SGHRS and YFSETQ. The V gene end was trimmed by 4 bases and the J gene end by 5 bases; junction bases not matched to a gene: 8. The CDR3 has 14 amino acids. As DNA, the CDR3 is TGCGCCAGCAGCCTGAGGACAGGGAGTGACGAGCAGTACTTC. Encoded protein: CASSLRTGSDEQYF.

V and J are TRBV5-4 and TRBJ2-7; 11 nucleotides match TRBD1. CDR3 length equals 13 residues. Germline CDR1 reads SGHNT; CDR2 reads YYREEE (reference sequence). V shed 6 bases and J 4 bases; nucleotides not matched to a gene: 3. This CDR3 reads CASKGQGGYEQYF. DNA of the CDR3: TGTGCCAGCAAGGGACAGGGGGGATACGAGCAGTACTTC.

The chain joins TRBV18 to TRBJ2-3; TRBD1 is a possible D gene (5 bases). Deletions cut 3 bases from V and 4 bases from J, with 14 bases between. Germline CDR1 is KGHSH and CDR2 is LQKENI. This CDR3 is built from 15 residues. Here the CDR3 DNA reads TGTGCCAGCTCACCGGACACCCGAAACGCAGATACGCAGTATTTT. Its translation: CASSPDTRNADTQYF.